These 13 T cell receptor beta chains were sequenced from one sample in a study of cytotoxic CD8 clonotypes in ibrutinib-treated CLL. Data came from immunoSEQ multiplex PCR; TCRdb stores just in-frame clones and leaves some out. The sample lists roughly 220,000 clones, roughly 73% occurring once. This sample comprised PBMCs, obtained after 12 months of ibrutinib treatment. All receptors derive from a human donor with chronic lymphocytic leukemia.

This clone has more than one count but fewer than ten. The rearrangement joins TRBV27 to TRBJ1-2; TRBD1 aligns across 7 bases. Losses at the gene ends were 6 bases for V and 4 bases for J; bases not matched to a gene: 8. This CDR3 has 14 amino acids. Germline V gene data show CDR1 as MNHEY and CDR2 as SMNVEV (reference sequence). DNA of the CDR3: TGTGCCAGCAGCTTAGGGGGCGGACCCTATGGCTACACCTTC. Amino acids: CASSLGGGPYGYTF.

This rearrangement joins TRBV30 to TRBJ1-6, with unresolved D. The CDR3 runs 16 residues. The ends were cut back, 8 bases at V and 2 bases at J, with 19 bases in the middle. Germline V gives CDR1 GTSNPN, CDR2 SVGIG (reference sequence). The CDR3, as DNA: TGTGCCGCCAGACCCCCTTTAACAGCCTATAATTCACCCCTCCACTTT. The encoded protein is CAARPPLTAYNSPLHF.

The chain carries TRBV5-1 and TRBJ2-1, with 7 bases aligning to TRBD2. V was clipped by 5 bases and J by 6 bases; unmatched bases: 11. CDR3 length equals 15 residues. The V gene's germline CDR1 is SGHRS and CDR2 YFSETQ. In DNA, the CDR3 is TGCGCCAGCAGAGAAAGACTAGCCGCCAGCAATGAGCAGTTCTTC. Translating it yields CASRERLAASNEQFF.

The chain uses TRBV15 and TRBJ2-5; D might be TRBD1 (6 bases). The V gene's germline CDR1 is LNHNV and CDR2 YYDKDF (reference sequence). The CDR3 sequence is 15 residues long. Trimming left V 0 bases short and J 5 bases short, with 13 bases between. CDR3 DNA sequence: TGTGCCACCAGCAGAGATCCCGCCCAGGGGGAGACCCAGTACTTC. Encoded protein: CATSRDPAQGETQYF.

V gene TRBV30 combines with J gene TRBJ1-1; the match to TRBD1 covers 8 bases. Per germline, CDR1 GTSNPN and CDR2 SVGIG (reference sequence). Unmatched junction bases numbered 4, after V lost 1 base and J lost 0 bases. The CDR3 spans 15 residues. The CDR3: CAWSARDRMNTEAFF. CDR3 DNA: TGTGCCTGGAGTGCGCGGGACAGGATGAACACTGAAGCTTTCTTT. Full variable domain (remainder filled in from reference TRBV30 and TRBJ1-1): SQTIHQWPATLVQPVGSPLSLECTVEGTSNPNLYWYRQAAGRGLQLLFYSVGIGQISSEVPQNLSASRPQDRQFILSSKKLLLSDSGFYLCAWSARDRMNTEAFFGQGTRLTVV.

This clone was detected a few times. The chain couples TRBV7-9 to TRBJ1-5, with D unresolved. Trimming took 1 base from V and 6 from J, leaving 7 bases between them. Looked up from germline, CDR1 is SEHNR and CDR2 is FQNEAQ (reference sequence). The CDR3 contains 13 residues. The CDR3 region has the DNA TGTGCCAGCAGCTTAGACGGGTTTCAGCCCCAGCATTTT. As protein: CASSLDGFQPQHF.

V and J are TRBV5-1 and TRBJ1-3, with D possibly matching TRBD1 (5 bases). Germline V gives CDR1 SGHRS, CDR2 YFSETQ. Trimming took off 0 bases at V and 8 bases at J, with 18 bases between the two ends. CDR3 length equals 16 residues. CDR3 nucleotides: TGCGCCAGCAGCTTGGCCAGCCAGGGAGGCCGGGACACCATATATTTT. As protein: CASSLASQGGRDTIYF.

This clone was counted once. V usage is TRBV18 and J usage is TRBJ1-1; no clear D gene. CDR3 length: 16 residues. Per the germline V gene, CDR1 is KGHSH and CDR2 is LQKENI. V shed 0 bases and J shed 4 bases, with 15 bases lying between them. CDR3 bases: TGTGCCAGCTCACCACCTTCACACAAGTGGGGCACTGAAGCTTTCTTT. This codes for CASSPPSHKWGTEAFF.

This clone has just a few counts. The chain recombines TRBV6-5 with TRBJ2-3, with TRBD2 matching 7 bases. Trimming removed 8 bases from V and 5 bases from J; junction bases left unmatched: 13. This CDR3 is 15 amino acids long. Germline loops: CDR1 MNHEY, CDR2 SVGAGI. CDR3 coding DNA: TGTGCCAGCCGCCCGGGGGAGGGCGCGGTAGATACGCAGTATTTT. Translation gives CASRPGEGAVDTQYF.

Note on this clone: A much larger clone differs by one base, so this may be a read error. The J gene is TRBJ2-3, the V gene TRBV28; a possible D gene is TRBD2 (6 bases). Germline assignment: CDR1 MDHEN and CDR2 SYDVKM. V lost 5 bases and J lost 2, with 8 bases in between. CDR3 length equals 13 residues. CDR3 in DNA: TGTGCCAGCAGTGGGGGGACCACAGATACGCAGTATTTT. Amino acid sequence: CASSGGTTDTQYF.

This clone was detected many times. This likely reflects a read error, since a far larger clone is one base away. The identical CDR3 is also encoded by other nucleotide sequences in the sample. V usage is TRBV4-1 and J usage is TRBJ2-7; no definite D call. Germline values: CDR1 MGHRA, CDR2 YSYEKL. The CDR3 runs to 15 residues. Between the trimmed V and J ends, which lost 3 bases and 4 bases, there was a span of 16 bases. In DNA, the CDR3 is TGCGCCAGCAGCCAGAGTAACAGCGAGAAGTACGAGCAGTACTTC. Its translation is CASSQSNSEKYEQYF.

The V and J genes are TRBV13 and TRBJ2-3, with D perhaps assigned TRBD1 or TRBD2 (5 bases each). The V gene lost 5 bases and the J gene lost 4 bases, with 13 bases spanning the gap. This CDR3 has 14 residues. CDR1 is PRHDT, CDR2 FYEKMQ, per germline (reference sequence). The CDR3 DNA sequence: TGTGCCAGCAGCGGGGGTAAGCGCCCAGATACGCAGTATTTT. It specifies CASSGGKRPDTQYF.

V and J are TRBV29-1 and TRBJ2-7; TRBD1 agrees at 8 bases. V dropped 5 bases and J dropped 2; count of bases not matched to a gene: 8. This CDR3 region has 14 residues. Germline V lookup: CDR1 SQVTM, CDR2 ANQGSEA. CDR3 residues: CSVLLRGQAYEQYF. In DNA form, the CDR3 reads TGCAGCGTTCTTTTGCGGGGACAGGCCTACGAGCAGTACTTC.